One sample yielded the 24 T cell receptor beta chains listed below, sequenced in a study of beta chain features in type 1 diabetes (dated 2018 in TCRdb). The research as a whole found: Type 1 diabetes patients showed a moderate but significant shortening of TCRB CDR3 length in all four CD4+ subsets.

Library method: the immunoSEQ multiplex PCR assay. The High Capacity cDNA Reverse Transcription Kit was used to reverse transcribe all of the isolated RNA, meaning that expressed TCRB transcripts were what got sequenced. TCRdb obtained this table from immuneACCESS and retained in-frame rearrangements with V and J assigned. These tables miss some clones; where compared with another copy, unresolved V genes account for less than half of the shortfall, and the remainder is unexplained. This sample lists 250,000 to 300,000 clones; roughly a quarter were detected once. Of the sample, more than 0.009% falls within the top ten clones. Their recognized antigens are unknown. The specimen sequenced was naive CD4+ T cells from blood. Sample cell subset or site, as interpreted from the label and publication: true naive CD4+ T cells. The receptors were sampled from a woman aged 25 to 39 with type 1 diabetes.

The CDR3 is CASSVGEPNYGYTF. The CDR3 DNA sequence: TGTGCCAGCAGCGTAGGAGAACCCAACTATGGCTACACCTTC. This chain connects TRBV9 to TRBJ1-2; D remains ambiguous. V was trimmed by 0 bases and J by 2 bases, leaving 8 bases between them. CDR3 length equals 14 residues. Germline V CDR1 and CDR2: SGDLS, YYNGEE.

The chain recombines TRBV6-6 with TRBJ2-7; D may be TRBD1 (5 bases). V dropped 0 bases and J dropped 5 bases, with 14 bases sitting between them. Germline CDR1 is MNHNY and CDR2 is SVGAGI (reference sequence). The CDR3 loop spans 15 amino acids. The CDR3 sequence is CASSYSRSQGNEQYF. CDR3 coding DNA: TGTGCCAGCAGTTACTCGAGGTCGCAGGGTAACGAGCAGTACTTC.

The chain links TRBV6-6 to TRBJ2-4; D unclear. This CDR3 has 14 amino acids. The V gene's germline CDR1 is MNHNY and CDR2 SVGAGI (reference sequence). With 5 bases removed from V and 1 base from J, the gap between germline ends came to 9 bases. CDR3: CASSLNRAKNIQYF. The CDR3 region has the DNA TGTGCCAGCAGTCTCAACCGGGCCAAAAACATTCAGTACTTC.

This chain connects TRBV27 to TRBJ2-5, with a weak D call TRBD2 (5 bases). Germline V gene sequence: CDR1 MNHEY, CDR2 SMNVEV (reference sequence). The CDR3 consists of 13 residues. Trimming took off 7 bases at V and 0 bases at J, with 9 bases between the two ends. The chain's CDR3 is CASKRADQETQYF. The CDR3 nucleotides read TGTGCCAGCAAGAGGGCAGACCAAGAGACCCAGTACTTC.

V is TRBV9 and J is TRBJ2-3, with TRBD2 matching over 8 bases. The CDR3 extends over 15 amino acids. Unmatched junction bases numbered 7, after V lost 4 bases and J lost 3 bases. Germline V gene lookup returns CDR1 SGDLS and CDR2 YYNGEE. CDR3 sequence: CASSTASGWTDTQYF. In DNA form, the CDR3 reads TGTGCCAGCAGCACCGCTAGCGGGTGGACAGATACGCAGTATTTT.

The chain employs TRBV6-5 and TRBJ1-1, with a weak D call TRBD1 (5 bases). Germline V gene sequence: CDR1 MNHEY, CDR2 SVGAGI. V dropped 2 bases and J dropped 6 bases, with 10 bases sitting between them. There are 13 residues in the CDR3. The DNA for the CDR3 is TGTGCCAGCAGTTACGTGGGGGGTTCTGAAGCTTTCTTT. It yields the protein CASSYVGGSEAFF.

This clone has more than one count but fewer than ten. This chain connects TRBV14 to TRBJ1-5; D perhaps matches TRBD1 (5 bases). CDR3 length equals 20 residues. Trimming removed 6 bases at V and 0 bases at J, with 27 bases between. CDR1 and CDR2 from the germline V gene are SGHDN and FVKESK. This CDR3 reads CASRRTRTTGHTYSNQPQHF. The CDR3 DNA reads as TGTGCCAGCAGACGAACACGGACAACCGGCCATACCTATAGCAATCAGCCCCAGCATTTT.

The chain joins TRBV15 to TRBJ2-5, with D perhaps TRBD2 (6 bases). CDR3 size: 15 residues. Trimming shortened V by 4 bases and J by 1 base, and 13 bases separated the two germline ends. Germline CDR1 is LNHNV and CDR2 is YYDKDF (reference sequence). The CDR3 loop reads CATSKNSGSQETQYF. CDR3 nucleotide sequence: TGTGCCACCAGCAAAAACTCCGGGAGCCAAGAGACCCAGTACTTC.

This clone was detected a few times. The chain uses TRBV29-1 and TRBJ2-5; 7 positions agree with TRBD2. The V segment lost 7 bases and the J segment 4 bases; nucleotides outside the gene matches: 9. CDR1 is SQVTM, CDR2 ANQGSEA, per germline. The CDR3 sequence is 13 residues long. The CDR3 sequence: CSANGLVGETQYF. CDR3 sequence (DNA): TGCAGCGCTAACGGACTAGTGGGAGAGACCCAGTACTTC.

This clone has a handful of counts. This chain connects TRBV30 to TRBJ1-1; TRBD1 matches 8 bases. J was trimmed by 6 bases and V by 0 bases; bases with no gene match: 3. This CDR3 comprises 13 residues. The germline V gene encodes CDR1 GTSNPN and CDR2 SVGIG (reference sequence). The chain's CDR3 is CAWSVQGVAEAFF. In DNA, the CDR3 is TGTGCCTGGAGTGTACAGGGGGTTGCTGAAGCTTTCTTT. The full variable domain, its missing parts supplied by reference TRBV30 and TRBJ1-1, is SQTIHQWPATLVQPVGSPLSLECTVEGTSNPNLYWYRQAAGRGLQLLFYSVGIGQISSEVPQNLSASRPQDRQFILSSKKLLLSDSGFYLCAWSVQGVAEAFFGQGTRLTVV.

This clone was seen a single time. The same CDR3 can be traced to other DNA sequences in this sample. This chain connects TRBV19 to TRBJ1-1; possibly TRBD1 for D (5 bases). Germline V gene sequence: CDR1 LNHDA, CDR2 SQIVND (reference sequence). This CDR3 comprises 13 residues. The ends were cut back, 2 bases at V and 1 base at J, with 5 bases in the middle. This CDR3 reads CASSIQGNTEAFF. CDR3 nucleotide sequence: TGTGCCAGTAGTATACAGGGGAACACTGAAGCTTTCTTT. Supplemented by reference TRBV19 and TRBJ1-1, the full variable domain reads DGGITQSPKYLFRKEGQNVTLSCEQNLNHDAMYWYRQDPGQGLRLIYYSQIVNDFQKGDIAEGYSVSREKKESFPLTVTSAQKNPTAFYLCASSIQGNTEAFFGQGTRLTVV.

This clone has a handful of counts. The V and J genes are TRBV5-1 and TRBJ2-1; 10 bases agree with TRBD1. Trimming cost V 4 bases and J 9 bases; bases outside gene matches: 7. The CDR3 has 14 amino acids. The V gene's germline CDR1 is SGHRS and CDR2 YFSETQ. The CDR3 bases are TGCGCCAGCAGCCCGGACAGGGGGGTAGGTGAGCAGTTCTTC. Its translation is CASSPDRGVGEQFF.

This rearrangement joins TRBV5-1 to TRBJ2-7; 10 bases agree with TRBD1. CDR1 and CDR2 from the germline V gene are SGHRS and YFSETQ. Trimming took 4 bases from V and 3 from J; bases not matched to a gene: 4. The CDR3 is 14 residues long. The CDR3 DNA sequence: TGCGCCAGCAGCCCCAGGACAGGGGGCTACGAGCAGTACTTC. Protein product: CASSPRTGGYEQYF.

The CDR3 sequence is CASSRVEAVDQPQHF. CDR3 DNA: TGTGCCAGCAGCCGCGTGGAGGCGGTCGATCAGCCCCAGCATTTT. The chain couples TRBV7-3 to TRBJ1-5, with D hard to call. The CDR3 has 15 residues. Germline V gene data show CDR1 as SGHTA and CDR2 as FQGTGA. Trimming cost V 5 bases and J 5 bases, with 16 bases left between them.

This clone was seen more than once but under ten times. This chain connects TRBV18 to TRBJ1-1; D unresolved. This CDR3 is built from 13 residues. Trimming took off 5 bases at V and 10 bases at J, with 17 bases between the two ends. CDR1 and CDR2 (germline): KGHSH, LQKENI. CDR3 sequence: CASSSEAGVGAFF. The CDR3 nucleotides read TGTGCCAGCTCATCGGAGGCGGGCGTTGGAGCTTTCTTT.

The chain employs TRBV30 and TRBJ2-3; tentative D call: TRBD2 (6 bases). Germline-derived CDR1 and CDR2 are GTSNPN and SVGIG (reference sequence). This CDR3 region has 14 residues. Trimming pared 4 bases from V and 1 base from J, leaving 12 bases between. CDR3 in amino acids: CAWTKGGGTDTQYF. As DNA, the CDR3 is TGTGCCTGGACTAAGGGCGGGGGCACAGATACGCAGTATTTT.

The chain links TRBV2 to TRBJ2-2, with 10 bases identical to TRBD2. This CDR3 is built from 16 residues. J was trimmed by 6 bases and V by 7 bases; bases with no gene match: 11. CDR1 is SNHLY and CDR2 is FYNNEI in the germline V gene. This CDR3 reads CASTPRTSGGAGELFF. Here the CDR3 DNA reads TGTGCCAGCACCCCGAGGACTAGCGGAGGCGCCGGGGAGCTGTTTTTT.

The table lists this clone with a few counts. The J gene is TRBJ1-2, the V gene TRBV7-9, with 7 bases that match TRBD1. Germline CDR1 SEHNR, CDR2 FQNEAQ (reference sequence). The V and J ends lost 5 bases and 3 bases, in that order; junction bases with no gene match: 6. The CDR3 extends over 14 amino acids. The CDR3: CASSQQGMDYGYTF. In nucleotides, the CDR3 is TGTGCCAGCAGCCAACAGGGGATGGACTATGGCTACACCTTC.

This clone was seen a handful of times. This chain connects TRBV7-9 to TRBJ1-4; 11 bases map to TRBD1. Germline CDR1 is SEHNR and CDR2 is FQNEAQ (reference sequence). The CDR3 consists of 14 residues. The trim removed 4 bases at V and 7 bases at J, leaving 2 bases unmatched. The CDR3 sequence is CASSSGQGGEKLFF. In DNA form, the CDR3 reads TGTGCCAGCAGCTCGGGACAGGGGGGTGAAAAACTGTTTTTT.

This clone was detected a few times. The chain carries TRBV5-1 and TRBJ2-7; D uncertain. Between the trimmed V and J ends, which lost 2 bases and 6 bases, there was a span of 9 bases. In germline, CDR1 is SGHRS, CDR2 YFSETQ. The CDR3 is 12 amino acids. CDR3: CASSFSPGEQYF. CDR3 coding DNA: TGCGCCAGCAGCTTCTCCCCAGGCGAGCAGTACTTC.

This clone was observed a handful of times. The CDR3 DNA is TGTGCCAGCAGCGCAGGGGGCCTCGCCCCCTCTGGGGCCAACGTCCTGACTTTC. Translation: CASSAGGLAPSGANVLTF. This chain joins TRBV7-9 and TRBJ2-6, with 8 bases identical to TRBD1. V gave up 5 bases and J gave up 0 bases; unmatched junction bases: 9. There are 18 residues in the CDR3. The germline V gene encodes CDR1 SEHNR and CDR2 FQNEAQ (reference sequence).

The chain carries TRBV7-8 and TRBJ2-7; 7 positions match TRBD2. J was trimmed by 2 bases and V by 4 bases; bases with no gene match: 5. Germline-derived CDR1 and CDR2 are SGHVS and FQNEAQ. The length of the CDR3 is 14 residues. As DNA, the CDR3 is TGTGCCAGCAGCTCCCTGGGGGGGGCCTACGAGCAGTACTTC. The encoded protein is CASSSLGGAYEQYF.

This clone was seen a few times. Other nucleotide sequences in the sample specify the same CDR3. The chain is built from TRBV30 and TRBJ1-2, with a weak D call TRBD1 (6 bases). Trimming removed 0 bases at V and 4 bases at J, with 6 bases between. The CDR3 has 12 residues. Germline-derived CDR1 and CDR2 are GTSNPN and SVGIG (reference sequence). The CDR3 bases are TGTGCCTGGAGTGTGACAGGCTATGGCTACACCTTC. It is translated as CAWSVTGYGYTF.

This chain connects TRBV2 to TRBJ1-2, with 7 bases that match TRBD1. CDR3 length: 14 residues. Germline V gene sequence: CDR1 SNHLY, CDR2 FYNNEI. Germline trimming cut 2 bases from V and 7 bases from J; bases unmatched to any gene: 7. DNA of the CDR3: TGTGCCAGCAGTGAAAGGACAGGCACTGGTGGCTACACCTTC. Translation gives CASSERTGTGGYTF. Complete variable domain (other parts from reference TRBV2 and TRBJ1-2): EPEVTQTPSHQVTQMGQEVILRCVPISNHLYFYWYRQILGQKVEFLVSFYNNEISEKSEIFDDQFSVERPDGSNFTLKIRSTKLEDSAMYFCASSERTGTGGYTFGSGTRLTVV.